A selection of T cell receptor beta chains follows, all from one sample in a study of blood T cell repertoires in COVID-19. Here immunoSEQ multiplex PCR was the method, and the copy in TCRdb shows in-frame clones only, minus some. The table shows some 160,000 clones, with 75% to 90% occurring only once. The sequencing input was PBMCs or T cells enriched from blood (not recorded which). Receptors originate from a woman in her sixties who had recovered from COVID-19. CDR3s include the opening cysteine and the closing phenylalanine or tryptophan. The order of the fields is CDR3 protein, J gene, D gene, V gene. A D gene is named only where the DNA matches it firmly.

CASSLGALYGYTF,TRBJ1-2,NA,TRBV5-1
CATQKQGAPYEQYF,TRBJ2-7,TRBD1,TRBV19
CATSDYSNKNTEAFF,TRBJ1-1,NA,TRBV24-1
CASSYLGASYNEQFF,TRBJ2-1,NA,TRBV6-5
CSAVAGGPGDTQYF,TRBJ2-3,TRBD2,TRBV29-1
CASSSKKGGADTGELFF,TRBJ2-2,NA,TRBV5-1
CASALSLGNSPLHF,TRBJ1-6,NA,TRBV3-1/TRBV3-2
CASTRRGGNNEQFF,TRBJ2-1,TRBD2,TRBV2
CASSLGGGGQPYEQYF,TRBJ2-7,TRBD2,TRBV5-4
CASSPENYGYTF,TRBJ1-2,NA,TRBV14
CASSPRQGNTGELFF,TRBJ2-2,NA,TRBV18
CASRPGHVNQPQHF,TRBJ1-5,NA,TRBV6-5
CSGTSYNEQFF,TRBJ2-1,NA,TRBV20-1
CASSGQTSGGRLWYF,TRBJ2-3,TRBD2,TRBV5-1
CASSFFPGGPYNEQFF,TRBJ2-1,TRBD2,TRBV5-4
CASSLLRETEAFF,TRBJ1-1,NA,TRBV19